The clone carrying this T cell receptor (beta chain) was seen once. This sample is part of a study of OX40 agonist ivuxolimab in advanced cancers. TCRdb's copy holds only in-frame clones and misses some; the assay was immunoSEQ multiplex PCR. The sample gives 81,000 or so clones, around 90% of which show up once; more than 0.45% is in the top ten. The origin of this receptor is an adult with an advanced solid tumor such as melanoma, head and neck, liver or kidney cancer. The sample here was CD4+ or CD8+ T cells sorted from blood, taken in a trial of the OX40 agonist ivuxolimab.

CDR3 sequence (DNA): TGTGCCAGCAGCTTTGCAGATACGCAGTATTTT. Translating gives CASSFADTQYF. The rearrangement joins TRBV7-2 to TRBJ2-3; D unclear. V lost 3 bases, J lost 4 bases, and 2 bases lay in between. This CDR3 region has 11 residues. Germline V gene sequence: CDR1 SGHTA, CDR2 FQGNSA.